This TCR beta chain derives from a study of cytomegalovirus exposure and HLA in healthy donors. Study-wide findings and caveats: Among TCR beta chains, those listed as cytomegalovirus-associated numbered over 150. An Asian-associated ancestry cluster reportedly showed fewer N-insertions than the approximately 630-donor mean in a later analysis. Per a prior analysis, the majority of TCR beta V segments were productive roughly 87% or roughly 30% of the time.

Points on this clone: The antigen is unknown.

The V segment lost 0 bases and the J segment 8 bases; nucleotides outside the gene matches: 9. The CDR3 covers 17 residues. Germline V CDR1 and CDR2: SGHNT, YENEEA. 13 Jbeta primers and 60 Vbeta primers were used for the PCR. Method: immunoSEQ multiplex PCR; TCRdb's copy keeps in-frame clones and lacks some. This sample's table has tens of thousands of clones. This receptor was obtained from a middle-aged woman in good health and CMV-seropositive. This chain joins TRBV11-3 and TRBJ2-1; 11 nucleotides match TRBD2. Input material: PBMCs. The CDR3 sequence is CASSLESGSGRADEQFF. The CDR3 bases are TGTGCCAGCAGCTTAGAGAGTGGTAGCGGGAGGGCGGATGAGCAGTTCTTC.